The 30 T cell receptor beta chains in this list originate from one sample, sequenced in a study of tumor and adjacent non-tumor tissue in lung cancer. This sample's RNA came from whole unsorted tissue. Three rounds of nested PCR, following a modified ARM-PCR protocol, produced the TCRbeta library. TCRdb redid the calling of the multiplex PCR reads with MiXCR, one entry per CDR3 protein. The repertoire holds roughly 220,000 distinct CDR3 sequences, with 71% as singletons. The specimen was lung tumor tissue. These receptors were obtained from a man between 60 and 75 years old with non-small cell lung cancer.

CDR3 DNA: TGTGCCAGCAGTTCACCAAATAGGCAACGGGGCTACACCTTC. Translated, it gives CASSSPNRQRGYTF. The V call is TRBV7-8, the J call TRBJ1-2, with D unclear. Trimming removed 6 bases from V and 8 bases from J, with 19 bases in between. Per the germline V gene, CDR1 is SGHVS and CDR2 is FQNEAQ. The CDR3 is made up of 14 amino acids.

V is TRBV20-1 and J is TRBJ2-1; 9 bases match TRBD2. The CDR3 is 15 residues long. CDR1 DFQATT and CDR2 SNEGSKA come from the germline V gene (reference sequence). V was clipped by 2 bases and J by 8 bases; unmatched bases: 10. The CDR3 DNA reads as TGCAGTGCTAGAAAGCGGGAGGTTGGGTACGATGAGCAGTTCTTC. This translates into CSARKREVGYDEQFF.

With regard to this clonotype: A read error may produce the germline difference seen at one junction end. The chain has TRBV14 and TRBJ2-4; the D gene is possibly TRBD1 (5 bases). The germline gives CDR1 SGHDN, CDR2 FVKESK. The CDR3 spans 18 residues. The CDR3: CVSSHGHNKALAKNIQCF. Here the CDR3 DNA reads TGTGTCAGCAGCCACGGACATAACAAGGCTTTAGCCAAAAACATTCAGTGCTTC.

Remarks on this clonotype: Relative to the germline gene, one junction end is altered; a read error may explain this. The J gene is TRBJ2-7, the V gene TRBV11-2, with a weak D call TRBD1 (5 bases). CDR1 is SGHAT, CDR2 FQNNGV, per germline. This CDR3 is built from 12 residues. Written as DNA, the CDR3 is TGTGCCAGTAGCTTTACAAGGGGCTGGCAGTACTTC. This codes for CASSFTRGWQYF.

This clonotype was detected ten times or more. The chain is built from TRBV29-1 and TRBJ2-1; D uncertain. This CDR3 has 13 amino acids. The V end lost 0 bases, the J end lost 8 bases, and 11 bases lay between the germline ends. CDR1 and CDR2 from the germline V gene are SQVTM and ANQGSEA. Here the CDR3 DNA reads TGCAGCGTTGAAGATCCAACCGGAGATGAGCAGTTCTTC. Protein: CSVEDPTGDEQFF.

J is TRBJ2-1 and V is TRBV11-2; 10 bases line up with TRBD2. CDR1 and CDR2 (germline): SGHAT, FQNNGV. The CDR3 contains 14 residues. J was trimmed by 16 bases and V by 1 base; bases with no gene match: 10. The CDR3 sequence is CASSLASGGNEHFF. The CDR3 DNA reads TGTGCCAGCAGCTTAGCTAGCGGGGGAAATGAACATTTCTTC.

In the case of this clonotype: The junction departs from germline at one end; a sequencing error may be responsible. The chain joins TRBV4-1 to TRBJ1-4, with TRBD1 as a possible D gene (5 bases). The CDR3 sequence is 14 residues long. In germline, CDR1 is MGHRA, CDR2 YSYEKL. For the CDR3, the DNA is TGCGTCAGCACCACCGGGGGTAATAATGAAAAACTGTTTTTT. This gives the protein CVSTTGGNNEKLFF.

This clonotype was counted a single time. Germline and junction disagree at one end, which may indicate a read error. The chain uses TRBV20-1 and TRBJ2-7, with 7 bases lining up with TRBD1. CDR3 size: 13 residues. Germline CDR1 and CDR2: DFQATT and SNEGSKA (reference sequence). DNA of the CDR3: TGCAGTGCCCCGACAGGGAGCAGCTACGAGCGGTACTTC. This sequence encodes CSAPTGSSYERYF.

This clonotype has only a few counts. The chain's CDR3 is CSARKGPFGGQAQETQYF. The CDR3 DNA follows: TGCAGTGCTAGAAAAGGCCCATTCGGGGGACAGGCGCAAGAGACCCAGTACTTC. The rearrangement uses TRBV20-1 and TRBJ2-5, with TRBD1 matching over 8 bases. Germline V gives CDR1 DFQATT, CDR2 SNEGSKA (reference sequence). Germline trimming cut 2 bases from V and 2 bases from J; bases unmatched to any gene: 16. This CDR3 region has 18 residues.

Points on this clonotype: This clone may be a read error of a much larger clone one base away. The V and J genes are TRBV4-3 and TRBJ1-4, with no clear D. Germline assignment: CDR1 LGHNA and CDR2 YSLEER. The CDR3 is 15 residues long. With 4 bases removed from V and 14 bases from J, the gap between germline ends came to 23 bases. CDR3 nucleotide sequence: TGCGCCAGCAGCCCCGAGATCGCGGCGGGCGGAAATCTGTTTTTT. Protein sequence: CASSPEIAAGGNLFF.

As for this clonotype: At one end, the junction sequence differs from germline, possibly due to a read error. V gene TRBV6-1 combines with J gene TRBJ2-3; D ambiguous. CDR1 and CDR2 from the germline V gene are MNHNS and SASEGT. This CDR3 region has 16 residues. The CDR3 reads CASSELGTDLADTLYF. The DNA of the CDR3 is TGTGCCAGCAGTGAATTGGGAACCGACTTGGCAGATACGCTGTATTTT.

Note on this clonotype: Without the conserved terminal phenylalanine or tryptophan, this CDR3 likely stems from a read error. The chain recombines TRBV5-6 with TRBJ2-6; D is unclear. Germline-derived CDR1 and CDR2 are SGHDT and YYEEEE. CDR3 length: 16 residues. V dropped 4 bases and J dropped 0 bases, with 11 bases sitting between them. Here the CDR3 reads CASSLLWVSGANVLTL. The CDR3 nucleotides read TGTGCCAGCAGCCTCCTTTGGGTCTCTGGGGCCAACGTCCTGACTTTA.

V is TRBV20-1 and J is TRBJ2-4; D unresolved. This CDR3 spans 13 amino acids. The V and J ends lost 5 bases and 10 bases respectively, with 18 bases between them. Germline CDR1 DFQATT, CDR2 SNEGSKA (reference sequence). As DNA, the CDR3 is TGCAGTGCTGACCCCCAGGCCAAAATGATTCAGTACTTC. It translates to CSADPQAKMIQYF.

With respect to this clonotype: A junction boundary mismatches the germline segment, possibly from a read error. This rearrangement joins TRBV30 to TRBJ2-5, with D possibly called TRBD1 or TRBD2 (5 bases each). The CDR3 contains 14 residues. CDR1 is GTSNPN, CDR2 SVGIG, per germline (reference sequence). The CDR3 DNA sequence: TGTGCCTGGAGTCCAGGGACCCACAAAGAGGCCCAGTACTTC. It translates to CAWSPGTHKEAQYF. Together with reference TRBV30 and TRBJ2-5, the CDR3 gives the full variable domain: SQTIHQWPATLVQPVGSPLSLECTVEGTSNPNLYWYRQAAGRGLQLLFYSVGIGQISSEVPQNLSASRPQDRQFILSSKKLLLSDSGFYLCAWSPGTHKEAQYFGPGTRLLVL.

For this clonotype: Because the CDR3 is missing its conserved closing phenylalanine or tryptophan, this is likely a read error. The chain links TRBV29-1 to TRBJ1-1; no clear D. Per the germline V gene, CDR1 is SQVTM and CDR2 is ANQGSEA. The CDR3 is 12 amino acids. CDR3 DNA sequence: TGCAACGTTGAAGGTGGACCCGCTGAAGCTTTCTTA. Its protein is CNVEGGPAEAFL.

Notes on this clonotype: A much larger clone lies one base from this, so it may be a read error. This sequence joins TRBV29-1 and TRBJ1-4, with D unresolved. The CDR3 extends over 14 amino acids. CDR1 and CDR2 (germline): SQVTM, ANQGSEA. V was shortened by 1 base and J by 6 bases, with 12 bases between the two germline ends. The CDR3 bases are TGCAGCGTTGAAGGATCCCGGGCCGATGAAAAACTGTTTTTT. Protein: CSVEGSRADEKLFF.

V and J are TRBV7-3 and TRBJ2-1, with D possibly called TRBD1 or TRBD2 (5 bases each). Germline V gives CDR1 SGHTA, CDR2 FQGTGA. The CDR3 consists of 15 residues. The V and J ends lost 3 bases and 2 bases respectively, with 11 bases between them. In DNA, the CDR3 is TGTGCCAGCAGCTTCCATGGGGGAGCCTACAATGAGCAGTTCTTC. The encoded protein is CASSFHGGAYNEQFF.

Note on this clonotype: No conserved phenylalanine or tryptophan is present at the end of the CDR3, so a read error is the likely explanation. The chain uses TRBV20-1 and TRBJ2-1, with 8 bases fitting TRBD2. CDR3 length equals 16 residues. Trimming at V came to 7 bases and at J to 0 bases, leaving 11 bases not matched to a gene. Germline CDR1 reads DFQATT; CDR2 reads SNEGSKA (reference sequence). CDR3 amino acids: CSVLRLAQCSYNEQFL. The CDR3 DNA is TGCAGTGTCCTCAGACTAGCGCAATGCTCCTACAATGAGCAGTTCTTA.

Ten or more counts support this clonotype. This sequence joins TRBV6-2 or TRBV6-3 and TRBJ2-3; 11 bases fit TRBD2. V shed 6 bases, J shed 0 bases, and the junction held 8 bases outside the gene matches. Germline assignment: CDR1 MNHEY and CDR2 SVGEGT. The CDR3 spans 17 residues. This CDR3 is CASSLPGLAVSTDTQYF. The DNA of the CDR3 is TGTGCCAGCAGCCTCCCGGGACTAGCGGTTAGCACAGATACGCAGTATTTT.

As for this clonotype: With a much larger clone just one base away, this may be a read error. In DNA, the CDR3 is TGCAGCGGCCGGATCGGGGCAGAAGATACGCAGTATTTT. This sequence encodes CSGRIGAEDTQYF. This rearrangement joins TRBV29-1 to TRBJ2-3; D tentatively fits TRBD1 or TRBD2 (5 bases each). Germline CDR1 SQVTM, CDR2 ANQGSEA. V was shortened by 7 bases and J by 5 bases, with 16 bases between the two germline ends. The CDR3 has 13 residues.

As concerns this clonotype: One junction end does not reproduce the germline sequence, and a read error may be involved. CDR3 amino acids: CASRSGTSGYNEQSF. CDR3 in DNA: TGTGCCAGCAGATCCGGGACTAGCGGATACAATGAGCAGTCCTTC. The chain recombines TRBV6-2 or TRBV6-3 with TRBJ2-1, with TRBD2 identical over 11 bases. This CDR3 spans 15 amino acids. Germline loops: CDR1 MNHEY, CDR2 SVGEGT.

Remarks on this clonotype: This may come from a read error, since a much larger clone is one base off. The chain combines TRBV11-3 with TRBJ1-1; D gene ambiguous. CDR1 and CDR2 (germline): SGHNT, YENEEA. The germline V and J ends were trimmed by 8 bases and 1 base, with 8 bases remaining between them. This CDR3 has 12 amino acids. The CDR3 region is CASEPPNTEAFF. The CDR3 coding sequence is TGTGCCAGCGAACCCCCGAACACTGAAGCTTTCTTT.

This chain uses TRBV11-3 with TRBJ2-3; the D call may be TRBD1 or TRBD2 (6 bases each). The germline V and J ends were trimmed by 9 bases and 4 bases, with 23 bases remaining between them. This CDR3 region has 16 residues. Germline CDR1 reads SGHNT; CDR2 reads YENEEA. CDR3 sequence reads: CASSLLVGGLADTQYF. DNA of the CDR3: TGTGCCAGTAGCCTTTTAGTGGGGGGCTTGGCAGATACGCAGTATTTT.

In regard to this clonotype: A read error may be the cause here, since a much bigger clone is one base away. This sequence joins TRBV6-5 and TRBJ2-2; D is undetermined. The CDR3 loop spans 15 amino acids. The V gene's germline CDR1 is MNHEY and CDR2 SVGAGI. V lost 5 bases to trimming and J lost 5 bases, with 15 bases between them. CDR3: CASSSRAPRTGELFF. In DNA, the CDR3 is TGTGCCAGCAGTAGCCGGGCCCCGAGGACCGGGGAGCTGTTTTTT.

Worth noting for this clonotype: Relative to the germline gene, one junction end is altered; a read error may explain this. The V gene is TRBV24-1, the J gene TRBJ2-5, with no clear D. Germline values: CDR1 KGHDR, CDR2 SFDVKD. The CDR3 is 11 residues long. CDR3 bases: TGTACCACCAGTGATCAAGAGACCCAGTACTTC. It translates to CTTSDQETQYF.

The chain couples TRBV28 to TRBJ1-4, with D tentatively TRBD1 (5 bases). The germline V and J ends were trimmed by 6 bases and 0 bases, with 11 bases remaining between them. Germline loops: CDR1 MDHEN, CDR2 SYDVKM. The CDR3 totals 15 residues. CDR3 region: CASRRGGATNEKLFF. The CDR3 DNA reads as TGTGCCAGCAGGCGGGGGGGGGCAACTAATGAAAAACTGTTTTTT.

As for this clonotype: Germline and junction disagree at one end, which may indicate a read error. CDR3 bases: TGCAGTGTTGATATGGGGACAGGGTATCAAGAGACCCAGTACTTC. Protein: CSVDMGTGYQETQYF. The rearrangement joins TRBV29-1 to TRBJ2-5, with 9 positions matching TRBD1. This CDR3 has 15 amino acids. The V gene's germline CDR1 is SQVTM and CDR2 ANQGSEA.

This clonotype was seen a handful of times. No conserved phenylalanine or tryptophan is present at the end of the CDR3, so a read error is the likely explanation. The chain joins TRBV6-1 to TRBJ2-1; TRBD2 agrees at 11 bases. The CDR3 runs 16 residues. Germline values: CDR1 MNHNS, CDR2 SASEGT. Trimming cost V 5 bases and J 2 bases; bases outside gene matches: 5. The CDR3 protein is CASSNSGGGPYNEQFL. DNA of the CDR3: TGTGCCAGCAGTAATAGCGGGGGGGGCCCCTACAATGAGCAGTTCCTC.

Remarks on this clonotype: This may stem from a read error, because a much larger clone lies one nucleotide away. The gene calls are TRBV6-6 and TRBJ2-3; 9 bases map to TRBD2. This CDR3 has 17 amino acids. Germline lookup yields CDR1 MNHNY and CDR2 SVGAGI (reference sequence). The CDR3 sequence: CASNGASGRGGTDTQCF. CDR3 DNA sequence: TGTGCCAGCAATGGGGCGTCAGGGCGGGGGGGCACAGATACGCAGTGTTTT.

About this clonotype itself: A much more abundant neighbour one base away suggests this may be a read error. The chain has TRBV7-9 and TRBJ2-7; D might be TRBD1 (5 bases). The germline gives CDR1 SEHNR, CDR2 FQNEAQ (reference sequence). Trimming took off 4 bases at V and 3 bases at J, with 10 bases between the two ends. The CDR3 loop spans 13 amino acids. CDR3 loop: CASSSDTIYEQYF. For the CDR3, the DNA is TGTGCCAGCAGCTCGGACACAATCTACGAGCAGTACTTC.